This T cell receptor beta chain appears in the sequencing data of a study of post-analysis software for immune sequencing data. Broader study findings: Compared with controls, patients had more of roughly five TRBV segments, including TRBV5-6, TRBV5-1 and TRBV20-1.

Trimming removed 4 bases from V and 3 bases from J; junction bases left unmatched: 7. The CDR3 sequence is 16 residues long. From germline, CDR1 is ENHRY and CDR2 SYGVKD. This clonotype showed up just a few times. The antigen is undetermined. Prepared TCR beta cDNA libraries contained unique molecular identifiers. Starting from roughly 1.1 to 9.2 million T cells, the study yielded about 490,000 cDNA molecules. TCRdb redid the calling of the PCR reads with MiXCR, one entry per CDR3 protein. The repertoire includes about 820,000 distinct CDR3 sequences, approximately 53% of them detected once, and around 4.5% sits in the top ten.

The chain combines TRBV10-3 with TRBJ2-4, with TRBD1 matching 9 bases. Material: blood. This clonotype was obtained from a girl between 10 and 17 years old with multiple sclerosis. The CDR3: CAISAETGGDKNIQYF. CDR3 DNA: TGTGCCATCAGTGCAGAGACAGGGGGGGACAAAAACATTCAGTACTTC.